This T cell receptor beta chain emerged from a study of T-cell memory formation after mild COVID-19. Overall study: TCR clustering was largely donor specific.

Each CDR3 protein gets one entry after TCRdb re-called the 5' RACE reads with MiXCR. The sample shows under 300,000 distinct CDR3 sequences, roughly 15% of them seen only once. The sequenced sample was PBMCs or a T cell subset sorted from them (not recorded which). The receptor was derived from a man aged 18 to 29 who had mild COVID-19 (a few samples of this study predate the infection). Cell type and time point are not known.

The CDR3 here is CASGGDGGQGTQYF. In nucleotides, the CDR3 is TGTGCCAGCGGAGGTGATGGGGGGCAGGGTACGCAGTATTTT. The chain carries TRBV7-2 and TRBJ2-3; either TRBD1 or TRBD2 may supply D (6 bases each). The CDR3 spans 14 residues. Per the germline V gene, CDR1 is SGHTA and CDR2 is FQGNSA. Between the trimmed V and J ends, which lost 8 bases and 8 bases, there was a span of 20 bases. Variable domain in full (rest from reference TRBV7-2 and TRBJ2-3): GAGVSQSPSNKVTEKGKDVELRCDPISGHTALYWYRQSLGQGLEFLIYFQGNSAPDKSGLPSDRFSAERTGGSVSTLTIQRTQQEDSAVYLCASGGDGGQGTQYFGPGTRLTVL.